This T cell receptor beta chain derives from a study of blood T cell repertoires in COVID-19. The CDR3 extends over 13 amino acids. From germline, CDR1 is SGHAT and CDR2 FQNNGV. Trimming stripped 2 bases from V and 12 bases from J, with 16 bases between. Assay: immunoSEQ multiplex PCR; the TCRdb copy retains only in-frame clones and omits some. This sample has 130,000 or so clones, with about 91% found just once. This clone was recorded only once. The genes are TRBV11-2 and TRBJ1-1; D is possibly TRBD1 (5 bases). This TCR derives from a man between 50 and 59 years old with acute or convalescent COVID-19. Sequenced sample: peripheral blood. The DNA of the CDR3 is TGTGCCAGCAGCTTATGGGGCAGGGAAGATCCTTTCTTT. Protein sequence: CASSLWGREDPFF.